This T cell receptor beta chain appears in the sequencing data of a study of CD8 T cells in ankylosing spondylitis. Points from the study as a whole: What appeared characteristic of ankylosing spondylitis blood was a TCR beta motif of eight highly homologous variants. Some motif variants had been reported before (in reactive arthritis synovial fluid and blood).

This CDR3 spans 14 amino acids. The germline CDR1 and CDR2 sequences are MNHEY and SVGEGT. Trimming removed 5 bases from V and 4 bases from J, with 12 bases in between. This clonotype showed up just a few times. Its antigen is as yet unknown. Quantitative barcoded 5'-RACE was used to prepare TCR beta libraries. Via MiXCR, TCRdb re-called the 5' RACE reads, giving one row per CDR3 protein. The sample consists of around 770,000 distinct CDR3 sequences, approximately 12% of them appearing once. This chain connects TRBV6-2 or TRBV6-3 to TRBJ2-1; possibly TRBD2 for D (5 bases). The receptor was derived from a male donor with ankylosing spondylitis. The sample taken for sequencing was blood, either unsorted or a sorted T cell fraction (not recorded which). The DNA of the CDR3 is TGTGCCAGCAGTCCCTCAACGGGATACAATGAGCAGTTCTTC. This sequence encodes CASSPSTGYNEQFF.